This T cell receptor beta chain was documented in a study of T-cell reconstitution after alpha-beta-depleted transplantation in children. In this sample, this clonotype turned up many times. A library of TCRbeta sequences, prepared with unique molecular identifiers, was generated. MiXCR, run by TCRdb on the PCR reads, gives a single entry per CDR3 protein. The sample lists fewer than 1 million distinct CDR3 sequences, less than 20% seen once, with roughly 4.8% in the top ten. The receptor comes from a male patient aged 5 to 17 who had a stem cell transplant for acute lymphoblastic leukemia, so the T cells may come from the graft donor. The sample was PBMCs, mostly from graft donor cells, taken 360 days after TCRalphabeta/CD19-depleted stem cell transplant.

The CDR3 DNA is TGTGCCAGCAGCACTCCCAACACCGGGGAGCTGTTTTTT. It is translated as CASSTPNTGELFF. The rearrangement uses TRBV9 and TRBJ2-2; D is ambiguous. The CDR3 runs to 13 residues. In germline, CDR1 is SGDLS, CDR2 YYNGEE. The V gene lost 4 bases and the J gene lost 2 bases, with 6 bases spanning the gap. The variable domain in full, with the rest retrieved from reference TRBV9 and TRBJ2-2, is DSGVTQTPKHLITATGQRVTLRCSPRSGDLSVYWYQQSLDQGLQFLIQYYNGEERAKGNILERFSAQQFPDLHSELNLSSLELGDSALYFCASSTPNTGELFFGEGSRLTVL.